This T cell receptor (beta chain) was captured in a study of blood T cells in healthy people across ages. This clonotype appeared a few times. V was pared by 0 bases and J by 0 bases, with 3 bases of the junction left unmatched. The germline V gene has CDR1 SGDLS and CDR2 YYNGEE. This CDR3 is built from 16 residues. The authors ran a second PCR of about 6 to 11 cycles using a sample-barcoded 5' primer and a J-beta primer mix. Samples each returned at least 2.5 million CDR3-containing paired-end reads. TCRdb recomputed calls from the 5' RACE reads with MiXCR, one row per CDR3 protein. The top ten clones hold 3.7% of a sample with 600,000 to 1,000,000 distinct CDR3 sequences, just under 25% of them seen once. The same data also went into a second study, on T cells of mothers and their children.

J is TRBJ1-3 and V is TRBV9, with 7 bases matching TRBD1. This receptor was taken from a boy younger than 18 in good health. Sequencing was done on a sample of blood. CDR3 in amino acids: CASSVEGASSGNTIYF. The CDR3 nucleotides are TGTGCCAGCAGCGTAGAGGGGGCCAGCTCTGGAAACACCATATATTTT.